The clone carrying this T cell receptor beta chain has more than one count but fewer than ten. Its antigen is as yet unknown. CDR1 and CDR2 from the germline V gene are SGDLS and YYNGEE. Trimming cost V 0 bases and J 4 bases, with 11 bases left between them. The CDR3 sequence is 14 residues long. This entry belongs to a study of graft-versus-host responses after intestinal transplantation. The table came from immunoSEQ multiplex PCR; TCRdb's copy has only in-frame clones and leaves some out. This repertoire shows approximately 79,000 clones, roughly 80% found once; its top ten account for 0.8% to 0.9%.

The starting material was unstimulated CD4+ T cells sorted from spleen or lymph node cells, obtained before intestinal transplant. The chain joins TRBV9 to TRBJ2-7; D is possibly TRBD1 (7 bases). The source of this sequence is a human donor who received an intestinal transplant. Here the CDR3 reads CASSVEAGGYEQYF. CDR3 sequence (DNA): TGTGCCAGCAGCGTAGAGGCAGGGGGGTACGAGCAGTACTTC.